This TCR beta chain came from a study of regulatory T cells in long-lasting Graves disease. The V end lost 3 bases, the J end lost 1 base, and 6 bases lay between the germline ends. The CDR3 runs 14 residues. Germline lookup yields CDR1 LNHDA and CDR2 SQIVND (reference sequence). The sample's time point: persistent/refractory GD, antithyroid drugs over 5 years with positive TRAb. Scientists built the TCR library using RNA that was extracted from PBMCs. Diagnosing Graves' disease relied on the American Thyroid Association guidelines. Findings and limits, study-wide: Exclusively peripheral blood, rather than thyroid tissue, was studied. Persistent disease was associated with favored TRBV28 usage and with favored use of TRBJ1-2 and TRBJ2-5. New patients shared approximately 1,000 public clonotypes, and persistent patients shared more, with approximately 2,500.

TCR beta libraries were built with iRepertoire HTBI primers and Arm-PCR of CDR3 regions. One entry per CDR3 protein results from TCRdb running MiXCR on the multiplex PCR reads. The repertoire holds fewer than 450,000 distinct CDR3 sequences, with roughly 20% as singletons. Regarding this clonotype: Its antigen is currently unknown.

The receptor comes from a female donor with Graves disease. The genes are TRBV19 and TRBJ2-2; no firm D call. This specimen consisted of peripheral blood mononuclear cells (PBMCs), obtained when the disease was refractory, from a patient treated with antithyroid drugs. In DNA, the CDR3 is TGTGCCAGTAGTATTGTGGGGAACACCGGGGAGCTGTTTTTT. Its translation: CASSIVGNTGELFF. The full variable domain, completed using reference TRBV19 and TRBJ2-2, is DGGITQSPKYLFRKEGQNVTLSCEQNLNHDAMYWYRQDPGQGLRLIYYSQIVNDFQKGDIAEGYSVSREKKESFPLTVTSAQKNPTAFYLCASSIVGNTGELFFGEGSRLTVL.